These 23 T cell receptor beta chains share one sample of origin, sequenced in a study of metastatic and nonmetastatic thyroid tumors. TCRdb reanalyzed the PCR reads with MiXCR. The profile covers approximately 13,000 clones, with roughly 33% appearing a single time and around 24% taken by the ten largest. Thyroid surgery was preceded by no treatment in any patient. The specimen sequenced was tumor tissue. The receptors derive from a female donor with papillary thyroid cancer or a benign thyroid nodule (not recorded which). Some clones in this sample may be carry-over from other donors' samples.

Only a few counts were recorded for this clone. The chain is built from TRBV19 and TRBJ2-5, with a tentative D call TRBD1 (5 bases). This CDR3 has 13 residues. V was trimmed by 7 bases and J by 2 bases, leaving 11 bases between them. Germline assignment: CDR1 LNHDA and CDR2 SQIVND (reference sequence). CDR3 coding DNA: TGTGCCAGTATGGGGCGGCCACAAGAGACCCAGTACTTC. Protein product: CASMGRPQETQYF. The whole variable domain, remainder taken from reference TRBV19 and TRBJ2-5, is DGGITQSPKYLFRKEGQNVTLSCEQNLNHDAMYWYRQDPGQGLRLIYYSQIVNDFQKGDIAEGYSVSREKKESFPLTVTSAQKNPTAFYLCASMGRPQETQYFGPGTRLLVL.

The V and J genes are TRBV28 and TRBJ2-3, with TRBD2 matching over 9 bases. In germline, CDR1 is MDHEN, CDR2 SYDVKM. The CDR3 sequence is 14 residues long. V lost 7 bases, J lost 6 bases, and 8 bases stayed unmatched. The CDR3 spells CASKGAGGSDTQYF. CDR3 sequence (DNA): TGTGCCAGCAAAGGAGCGGGGGGATCGGATACGCAGTATTTT.

This clone was seen many times. The chain recombines TRBV19 with TRBJ1-5, with D perhaps matching TRBD1 (6 bases). Germline V gene data show CDR1 as LNHDA and CDR2 as SQIVND (reference sequence). This CDR3 comprises 16 residues. V lost 3 bases and J 3 bases, leaving 15 bases between the germline ends. In DNA, the CDR3 is TGTGCCAGTAGTATTCGCTTAGGGGGATTCAATCAGCCCCAGCATTTT. Translated, it gives CASSIRLGGFNQPQHF.

This clone was seen ten or more times. This chain uses TRBV6-1 with TRBJ2-2, with 8 nucleotides matching TRBD2. Germline V gives CDR1 MNHNS, CDR2 SASEGT. There are 16 residues in the CDR3. V shed 6 bases and J 6 bases; nucleotides not matched to a gene: 12. The CDR3 loop reads CASRLGTSRGAGELFF. CDR3 coding DNA: TGTGCCAGCAGATTAGGGACTAGTCGTGGTGCCGGGGAGCTGTTTTTT.

As regards this clone: A read error is possible here, since a much larger clone lies one base away. This rearrangement joins TRBV4-1 to TRBJ1-1; perhaps TRBD1 as D (6 bases). This CDR3 comprises 18 residues. V was pared by 1 base and J by 4 bases, with 22 bases between. Germline V CDR1 and CDR2: MGHRA, YSYEKL. CDR3: CASSQGGGSGTSSTEAFF. The CDR3, as DNA: TGCGCCAGCAGCCAAGGCGGTGGGAGCGGGACATCGAGCACTGAAGCTTTCTTT.

The V and J genes are TRBV6-2 or TRBV6-3 and TRBJ2-6; TRBD1 might be the D (6 bases). V lost 4 bases and J 0 bases, leaving 10 bases between the germline ends. Germline assignment: CDR1 MNHEY and CDR2 SVGEGT. This CDR3 is 16 amino acids long. The CDR3 region is CASSLDSHSGANVLTF. DNA of the CDR3: TGTGCCAGCAGTTTGGACAGCCACTCTGGGGCCAACGTCCTGACTTTC.

The rearrangement links TRBV11-3 to TRBJ1-4; no firm D call. CDR1 is SGHNT and CDR2 is YENEEA in the germline V gene. The CDR3 covers 12 residues. The ends were cut back, 5 bases at V and 6 bases at J, with 7 bases in the middle. Here the CDR3 reads CASSEGYEKLFF. The CDR3 nucleotides read TGTGCCAGCAGCGAAGGATATGAAAAACTGTTTTTT.

This clone appeared many times. The J gene is TRBJ2-3, the V gene TRBV3-2; the table gives TRBD2 as D, unverified against the DNA. TRBV3-2 corresponds to a pseudogene. The CDR3 covers 19 residues. The CDR3 is CASSPTGLAGVFSTDTQYF. The CDR3 DNA sequence: TGTGCCAGCAGCCCTACGGGACTAGCGGGAGTGTTTAGCACAGATACGCAGTATTTT.

This clone was found a few times. Possible read error: a much larger clone is one base away. The chain uses TRBV27 and TRBJ2-5; no clear D. The CDR3 contains 13 residues. Germline V gene lookup returns CDR1 MNHEY and CDR2 SMNVEV (reference sequence). The CDR3 nucleotides read TGTTCCAGCAGTTCCTGGTCGGGAGAGACCCAGTACTTC. Protein product: CSSSSWSGETQYF.

The chain links TRBV20-1 to TRBJ1-5; 9 nucleotides match TRBD1. The CDR3 loop spans 17 amino acids. CDR1 is DFQATT and CDR2 is SNEGSKA in the germline V gene (reference sequence). J gave up 4 bases and V 3 bases, and 13 bases lay outside the gene matches. The DNA of the CDR3 is TGCAGTGCTAGTCTCGGGACAGGGTCCCTTGGGAATCAGCCCCAGCATTTT. Protein: CSASLGTGSLGNQPQHF.

This clone has a handful of counts. This chain uses TRBV6-1 with TRBJ2-3; D is ambiguous. The germline V gene encodes CDR1 MNHNS and CDR2 SASEGT. The CDR3 is 12 residues long. Trimming took 2 bases from V and 5 from J, leaving 5 bases between them. The CDR3 loop reads CASSESVDTQYF. The CDR3 DNA sequence: TGTGCCAGCAGTGAATCGGTAGATACGCAGTATTTT.

The gene calls are TRBV30 and TRBJ2-7, with D unresolved. The germline CDR1 and CDR2 sequences are GTSNPN and SVGIG (reference sequence). The CDR3 has 15 amino acids. V was trimmed by 3 bases and J by 1 base, leaving 16 bases between them. The CDR3 bases are TGTGCCTGGAGGCCCCGAGTTTGGGTTTCCTACGAGCAGTACTTC. Translated: CAWRPRVWVSYEQYF. Variable domain in full (rest from reference TRBV30 and TRBJ2-7): SQTIHQWPATLVQPVGSPLSLECTVEGTSNPNLYWYRQAAGRGLQLLFYSVGIGQISSEVPQNLSASRPQDRQFILSSKKLLLSDSGFYLCAWRPRVWVSYEQYFGPGTRLTVT.

There are many counts of this clone. V gene TRBV7-2 combines with J gene TRBJ2-3; a weak D match, TRBD2 (6 bases). Trimming left V 5 bases short and J 0 bases short, with 12 bases between. In germline, CDR1 is SGHTA, CDR2 FQGNSA. The CDR3 extends over 15 amino acids. The CDR3, as DNA: TGTGCCAGCAGCCCGGACTACCTCAGCACAGATACGCAGTATTTT. It codes for CASSPDYLSTDTQYF. Using reference TRBV7-2 and TRBJ2-3 for the parts outside the CDR3, the full variable domain is GAGVSQSPSNKVTEKGKDVELRCDPISGHTALYWYRQSLGQGLEFLIYFQGNSAPDKSGLPSDRFSAERTGGSVSTLTIQRTQQEDSAVYLCASSPDYLSTDTQYFGPGTRLTVL.

This clone appeared a few times. The chain recombines TRBV11-2 with TRBJ1-1; 10 bases line up with TRBD1. Germline V gives CDR1 SGHAT, CDR2 FQNNGV. This CDR3 is 16 amino acids long. V was pared by 2 bases and J by 0 bases, with 3 bases of the junction left unmatched. In DNA, the CDR3 is TGTGCCAGCAGCTTAATGGGACAGGGGATGAACACTGAAGCTTTCTTT. It specifies CASSLMGQGMNTEAFF. The full variable domain, with the rest looked up from reference TRBV11-2 and TRBJ1-1, is EAGVAQSPRYKIIEKRQSVAFWCNPISGHATLYWYQQILGQGPKLLIQFQNNGVVDDSQLPKDRFSAERLKGVDSTLKIQPAKLEDSAVYLCASSLMGQGMNTEAFFGQGTRLTVV.

There are many counts of this clone. The chain employs TRBV20-1 and TRBJ2-7, with 7 bases lining up with TRBD1. This CDR3 has 12 residues. Trimming removed 6 bases from V and 1 base from J; junction bases left unmatched: 3. CDR1 is DFQATT, CDR2 SNEGSKA, per germline (reference sequence). CDR3 protein: CSAEGQSYEQYF. The CDR3, as DNA: TGCAGTGCAGAGGGACAGTCCTACGAGCAGTACTTC.

This clone has just a few counts. The V gene is TRBV27, the J gene TRBJ1-3; D remains unclear. Germline V gene lookup returns CDR1 MNHEY and CDR2 SMNVEV (reference sequence). V lost 6 bases to trimming and J lost 0 bases, with 6 bases between them. The CDR3 contains 13 residues. The CDR3 DNA sequence: TGTGCCAGCAGCCTTACCTCTGGAAACACCATATATTTT. Its protein is CASSLTSGNTIYF.

This clone was recorded only once. The rearrangement joins TRBV11-2 to TRBJ1-1; 9 bases map to TRBD1. Trimming took 3 bases from V and 4 from J; bases not matched to a gene: 15. Per the germline V gene, CDR1 is SGHAT and CDR2 is FQNNGV. This CDR3 contains 18 residues. This chain's CDR3 is CASSFGGWDRVKSTEAFF. The DNA for the CDR3 is TGTGCCAGCAGCTTTGGGGGGTGGGACAGGGTGAAGAGCACTGAAGCTTTCTTT.

This clone was counted only a few times. The rearrangement joins TRBV20-1 to TRBJ2-7; D possibly matches TRBD1 or TRBD2 (5 bases each). The length of the CDR3 is 14 residues. Between the trimmed V and J ends, which lost 1 base and 2 bases, there was a span of 12 bases. Per the germline V gene, CDR1 is DFQATT and CDR2 is SNEGSKA (reference sequence). The DNA of the CDR3 is TGCAGTGCTAGAGGCCCCGGGACGGCCTACGAGCAGTACTTC. The encoded protein is CSARGPGTAYEQYF.

This clone was picked up many times. A much larger clone lies a single base off, so this may be a read error. Other DNA variants within this sample encode the same CDR3. The chain has TRBV6-1 and TRBJ2-5; D is perhaps TRBD2 (5 bases). Germline V gene data show CDR1 as MNHNS and CDR2 as SASEGT. The CDR3 is made up of 16 amino acids. DNA of the CDR3: TGTGCCAGCAGTTTAAGGGCGGACTCCCGGGAAGAGACTCAGTACTTC. Translation: CASSLRADSREETQYF.

As regards this clone: Given a much more abundant clone one base away, this may be a read error. Written as DNA, the CDR3 is TGCGCCACCAGTCATTTGCGGGGCGAGCAGTACTTC. As protein: CATSHLRGEQYF. The chain recombines TRBV24-1 with TRBJ2-7; tentatively, D is TRBD2 (6 bases). The CDR3 is 12 residues long. The germline gives CDR1 KGHDR, CDR2 SFDVKD.

Many counts were recorded for this clone. V and J are TRBV6-1 and TRBJ1-5, with 8 bases fitting TRBD1. The trim removed 6 bases at V and 3 bases at J, leaving 7 bases unmatched. This CDR3 spans 15 amino acids. Germline V CDR1 and CDR2: MNHNS, SASEGT. CDR3 residues: CASRVDRAANQPQHF. As DNA, the CDR3 is TGTGCCAGCAGGGTGGACAGGGCTGCCAATCAGCCCCAGCATTTT.

Note on this clone: The junction differs from germline at one of its ends, possibly a read error. The chain employs TRBV28 and TRBJ2-3, with D maybe TRBD1 (5 bases). Germline V lookup: CDR1 MDHEN, CDR2 SYDVKM. The CDR3 has 15 amino acids. The chain's CDR3 is CAISSITGKTDTQYF. The CDR3 coding sequence is TGTGCCATCAGTTCGATTACAGGCAAGACAGATACGCAGTATTTT.

The gene calls are TRBV20-1 and TRBJ1-2; 10 bases align to TRBD1. The CDR3 has 15 amino acids. Losses at the gene ends were 0 bases for V and 8 bases for J; bases not matched to a gene: 9. Germline assignment: CDR1 DFQATT and CDR2 SNEGSKA (reference sequence). The DNA of the CDR3 is TGCAGTGCTAGAGAGCCAACCGGGACAGGGGAAGGCTACACCTTC. Translating gives CSAREPTGTGEGYTF.